This record covers a single T cell receptor beta chain. This sample is drawn from a study of post-analysis software for immune sequencing data. Built from TCR beta cDNA, the libraries had unique molecular identifiers in them. Via MiXCR, TCRdb re-called the PCR reads, giving one row per CDR3 protein. The sample lists about half a million distinct CDR3 sequences; 34% were seen once. The source material was blood. The source is a girl aged 2 to 17 with multiple sclerosis.

The CDR3 DNA follows: TGTGCCAGCAGCGTAGGGGACAGCGGGAACTATGGCTACACCTTC. Translated, it gives CASSVGDSGNYGYTF. This rearrangement joins TRBV9 to TRBJ1-2, with 7 positions matching TRBD1. Trimming removed 0 bases from V and 2 bases from J; junction bases left unmatched: 4. The germline gives CDR1 SGDLS, CDR2 YYNGEE. The CDR3 sequence is 15 residues long.